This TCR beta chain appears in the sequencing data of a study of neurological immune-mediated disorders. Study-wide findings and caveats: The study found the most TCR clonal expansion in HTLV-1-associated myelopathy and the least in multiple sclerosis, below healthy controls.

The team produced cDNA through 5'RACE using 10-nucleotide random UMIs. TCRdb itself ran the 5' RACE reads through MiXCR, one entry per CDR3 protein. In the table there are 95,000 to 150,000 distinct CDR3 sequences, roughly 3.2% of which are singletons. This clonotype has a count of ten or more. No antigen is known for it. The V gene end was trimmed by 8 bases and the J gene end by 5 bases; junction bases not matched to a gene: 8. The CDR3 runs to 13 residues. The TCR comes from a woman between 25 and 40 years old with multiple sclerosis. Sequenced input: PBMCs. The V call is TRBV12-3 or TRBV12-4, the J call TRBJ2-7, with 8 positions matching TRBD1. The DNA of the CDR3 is TGTGCCAGCGGCCTGACAGGGGAGCACGAGCAGTACTTC. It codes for CASGLTGEHEQYF.